The 10 T cell receptor beta chains presented below share a single source sample, sequenced in a study of identical twins. TCRdb independently ran MiXCR on the 5' RACE reads; one entry per CDR3 protein. The data show some 500,000 distinct CDR3 sequences, roughly a fifth seen once. This sample was shared with a second study, whose subject was T cells expressing NK-cell markers.

The sequencing sample was made of CD4+ T cells sorted from blood. The origin of the receptors is a woman under 30 in good health.

This clonotype was counted only a few times. The chain carries TRBV20-1 and TRBJ2-1, with a possible D match to TRBD2 (6 bases). Trimming left V 1 base short and J 0 bases short, with 7 bases between. The CDR3 loop spans 14 amino acids. Germline assignment: CDR1 DFQATT and CDR2 SNEGSKA (reference sequence). CDR3 sequence: CSARGGNSYNEQFF. Here the CDR3 DNA reads TGCAGTGCTAGAGGCGGGAACTCCTACAATGAGCAGTTCTTC.

This clonotype turned up a few times. The rearrangement uses TRBV7-2 and TRBJ2-7; D possibly corresponds to TRBD2 (5 bases). Germline V gene data show CDR1 as SGHTA and CDR2 as FQGNSA. CDR3 length: 13 residues. V lost 1 base to trimming and J lost 5 bases, with 9 bases between them. CDR3 sequence reads: CASSLEASNEQYF. CDR3 DNA: TGTGCCAGCAGCTTAGAGGCTAGCAACGAGCAGTACTTC.

This chain links TRBV6-2 or TRBV6-3 with TRBJ2-7, with 10 nucleotides matching TRBD1. Germline trimming cut 10 bases from V and 2 bases from J; bases unmatched to any gene: 5. CDR1 and CDR2 (germline): MNHEY, SVGEGT. CDR3 length: 13 amino acids. CDR3: CATRDRGTYEQYF. CDR3 sequence (DNA): TGTGCCACCCGGGACAGGGGAACCTACGAGCAGTACTTC.

The chain couples TRBV7-2 to TRBJ2-4; possibly TRBD2 for D (5 bases). Per germline, CDR1 SGHTA and CDR2 FQGNSA. V was clipped by 3 bases and J by 0 bases, with 9 bases between them. The CDR3 is 15 residues long. CDR3 in amino acids: CASSLPEGAKNIQYF. DNA of the CDR3: TGTGCCAGCAGCTTGCCTGAGGGAGCCAAAAACATTCAGTACTTC.

The table lists this clonotype with a few counts. The V gene is TRBV6-5, the J gene TRBJ2-5, with D uncertain. V dropped 2 bases and J dropped 7 bases, with 11 bases sitting between them. The germline V gene encodes CDR1 MNHEY and CDR2 SVGAGI. The CDR3 totals 13 residues. The DNA of the CDR3 is TGTGCCAGCAGTTACGGGGAACGAGGGACCCAGTACTTC. It codes for CASSYGERGTQYF.

The genes are TRBV6-5 and TRBJ2-7; D not resolved. V shed 6 bases and J shed 3 bases, with 9 bases lying between them. The CDR3 covers 12 residues. The germline V gene encodes CDR1 MNHEY and CDR2 SVGAGI. Here the CDR3 reads CASSMGHYEQYF. DNA of the CDR3: TGTGCCAGCAGCATGGGCCACTACGAGCAGTACTTC.

The chain is built from TRBV24-1 and TRBJ2-5; D unresolved. The V end was cut by 5 bases, the J end by 5 bases, with 14 bases between. Germline V gene lookup returns CDR1 KGHDR and CDR2 SFDVKD. The CDR3 has 14 amino acids. CDR3 coding DNA: TGTGCCACCAGTGCCGCCCCGCCAGAGGAGACCCAGTACTTC. Translation: CATSAAPPEETQYF.

The J gene is TRBJ2-3, the V gene TRBV6-2 or TRBV6-3, with TRBD2 as a possible D gene (5 bases). This CDR3 is built from 15 residues. Per the germline V gene, CDR1 is MNHEY and CDR2 is SVGEGT. Between the trimmed V and J ends, which lost 2 bases and 0 bases, there was a span of 9 bases. The CDR3 region is CASSYQAASTDTQYF. DNA for the CDR3: TGTGCCAGCAGTTACCAAGCGGCTAGCACAGATACGCAGTATTTT.

This clonotype has just a few counts. The V gene is TRBV27, the J gene TRBJ1-4; 7 bases match TRBD1. The CDR3 runs to 16 residues. V lost 2 bases, J lost 5 bases, and 8 bases stayed unmatched. Per the germline V gene, CDR1 is MNHEY and CDR2 is SMNVEV (reference sequence). The CDR3 is CASSLRATGSNEKLFF. CDR3 nucleotides: TGTGCCAGCAGTTTAAGGGCGACAGGGTCGAATGAAAAACTGTTTTTT.

The J gene is TRBJ1-4, the V gene TRBV5-1; TRBD1 matches at 7 bases. CDR1 is SGHRS and CDR2 is YFSETQ in the germline V gene. J gave up 8 bases and V 4 bases, and 11 bases lay outside the gene matches. This CDR3 region has 15 residues. This CDR3 reads CASSAWDSRSEKLFF. The CDR3 DNA is TGCGCCAGCAGCGCCTGGGACAGTCGATCCGAAAAACTGTTTTTT.